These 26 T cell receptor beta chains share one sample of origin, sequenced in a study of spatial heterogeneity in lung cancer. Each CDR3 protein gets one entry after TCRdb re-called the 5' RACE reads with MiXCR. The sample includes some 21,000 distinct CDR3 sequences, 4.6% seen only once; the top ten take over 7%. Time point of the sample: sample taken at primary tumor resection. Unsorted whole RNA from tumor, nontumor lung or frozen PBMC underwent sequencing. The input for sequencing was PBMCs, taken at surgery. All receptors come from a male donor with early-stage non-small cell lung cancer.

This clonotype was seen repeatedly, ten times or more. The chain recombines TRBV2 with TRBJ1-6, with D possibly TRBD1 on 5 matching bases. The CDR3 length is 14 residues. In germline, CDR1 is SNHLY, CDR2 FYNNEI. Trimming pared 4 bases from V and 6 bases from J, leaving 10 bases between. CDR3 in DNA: TGTGCCAGCAGTGCTGAGGGGCCTAATTCACCCCTCCACTTT. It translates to CASSAEGPNSPLHF.

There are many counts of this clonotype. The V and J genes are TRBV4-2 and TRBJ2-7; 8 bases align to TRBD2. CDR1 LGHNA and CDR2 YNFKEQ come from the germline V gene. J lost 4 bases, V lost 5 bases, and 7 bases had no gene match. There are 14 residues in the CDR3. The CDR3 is CASSASGGGYEQYF. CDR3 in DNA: TGTGCCAGCAGCGCCAGCGGGGGTGGGTACGAGCAGTACTTC.

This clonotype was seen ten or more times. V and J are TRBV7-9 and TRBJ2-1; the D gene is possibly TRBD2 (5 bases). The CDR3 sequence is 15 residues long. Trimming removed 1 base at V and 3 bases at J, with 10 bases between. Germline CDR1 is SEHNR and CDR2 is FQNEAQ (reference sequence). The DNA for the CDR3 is TGTGCCAGCAGCTTAGAAGGGAGCGGCTACAATGAGCAGTTCTTC. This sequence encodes CASSLEGSGYNEQFF.

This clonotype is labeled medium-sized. CDR3 in amino acids: CASGLEDKAFF. The DNA for the CDR3 is TGTGCTAGTGGTTTGGAAGATAAAGCTTTCTTT. The chain recombines TRBV12-5 with TRBJ1-1; D gene unclear. CDR1 and CDR2 (germline): LGHNT, FRNRAP. The V end lost 1 base, the J end lost 9 bases, and 6 bases lay between the germline ends. The CDR3 runs to 11 residues.

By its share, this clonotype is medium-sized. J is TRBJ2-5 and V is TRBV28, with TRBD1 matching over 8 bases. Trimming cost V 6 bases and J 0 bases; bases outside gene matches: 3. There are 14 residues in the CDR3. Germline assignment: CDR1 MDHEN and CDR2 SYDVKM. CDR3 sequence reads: CASRIQGDQETQYF. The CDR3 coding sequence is TGTGCCAGCAGGATACAGGGGGACCAAGAGACCCAGTACTTC.

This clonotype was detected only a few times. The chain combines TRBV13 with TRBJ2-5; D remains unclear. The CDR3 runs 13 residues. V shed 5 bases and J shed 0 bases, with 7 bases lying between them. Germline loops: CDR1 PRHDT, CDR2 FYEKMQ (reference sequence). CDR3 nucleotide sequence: TGTGCCAGCAGCCATCGAAACCAAGAGACCCAGTACTTC. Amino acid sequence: CASSHRNQETQYF.

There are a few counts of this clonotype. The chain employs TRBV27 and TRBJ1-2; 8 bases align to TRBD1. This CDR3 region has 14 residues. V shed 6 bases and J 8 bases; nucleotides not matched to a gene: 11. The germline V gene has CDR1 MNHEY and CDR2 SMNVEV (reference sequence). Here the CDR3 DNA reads TGTGCCAGCAGATCCGGACAGGGCCTATACGGCTACACCTTC. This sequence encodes CASRSGQGLYGYTF.

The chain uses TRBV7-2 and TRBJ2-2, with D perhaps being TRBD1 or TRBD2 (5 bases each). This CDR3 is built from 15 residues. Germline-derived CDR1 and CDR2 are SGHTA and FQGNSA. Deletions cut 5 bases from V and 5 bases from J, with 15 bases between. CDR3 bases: TGTGCCAGCAGCGGCGAGGGACGAAAAACCGGGGAGCTGTTTTTT. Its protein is CASSGEGRKTGELFF.

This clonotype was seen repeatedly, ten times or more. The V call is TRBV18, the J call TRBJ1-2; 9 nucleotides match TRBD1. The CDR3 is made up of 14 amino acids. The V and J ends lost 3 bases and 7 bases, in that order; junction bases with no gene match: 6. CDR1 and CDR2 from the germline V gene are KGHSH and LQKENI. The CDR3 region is CASSPGTGSPGYTF. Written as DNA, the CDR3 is TGTGCCAGCTCACCCGGGACAGGGTCCCCTGGCTACACCTTC. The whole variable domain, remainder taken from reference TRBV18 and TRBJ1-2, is NAGVMQNPRHLVRRRGQEARLRCSPMKGHSHVYWYRQLPEEGLKFMVYLQKENIIDESGMPKERFSAEFPKEGPSILRIQQVVRGDSAAYFCASSPGTGSPGYTFGSGTRLTVV.

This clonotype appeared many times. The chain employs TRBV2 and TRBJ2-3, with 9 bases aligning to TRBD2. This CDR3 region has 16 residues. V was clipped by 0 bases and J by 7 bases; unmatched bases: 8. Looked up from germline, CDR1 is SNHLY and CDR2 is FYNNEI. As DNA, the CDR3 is TGTGCCAGCAGTGAAGCGCTTCCTAGCGGGGTACATACGCAGTATTTT. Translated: CASSEALPSGVHTQYF.

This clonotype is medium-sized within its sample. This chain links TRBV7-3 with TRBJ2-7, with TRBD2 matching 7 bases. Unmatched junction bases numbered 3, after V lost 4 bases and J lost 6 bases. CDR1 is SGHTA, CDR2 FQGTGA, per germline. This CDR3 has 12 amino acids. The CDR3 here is CASSYPGGEQYF. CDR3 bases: TGTGCCAGCAGCTACCCGGGGGGCGAGCAGTACTTC. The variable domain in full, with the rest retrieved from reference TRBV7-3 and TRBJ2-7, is GAGVSQTPSNKVTEKGKYVELRCDPISGHTALYWYRQSLGQGPEFLIYFQGTGAADDSGLPNDRFFAVRPEGSVSTLKIQRTERGDSAVYLCASSYPGGEQYFGPGTRLTVT.

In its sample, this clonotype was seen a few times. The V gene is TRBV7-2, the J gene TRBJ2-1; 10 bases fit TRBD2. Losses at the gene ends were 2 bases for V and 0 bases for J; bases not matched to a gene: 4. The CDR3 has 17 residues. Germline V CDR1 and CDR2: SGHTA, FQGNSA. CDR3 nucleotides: TGTGCCAGCAGCTTATTGGGACTAGCGAGCTCCTACAATGAGCAGTTCTTC. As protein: CASSLLGLASSYNEQFF.

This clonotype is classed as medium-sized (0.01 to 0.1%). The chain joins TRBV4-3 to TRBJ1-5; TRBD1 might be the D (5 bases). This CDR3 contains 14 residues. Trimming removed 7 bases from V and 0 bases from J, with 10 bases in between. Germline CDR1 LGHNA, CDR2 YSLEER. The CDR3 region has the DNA TGCGCCAGCAACACTACAGGTAGCAATCAGCCCCAGCATTTT. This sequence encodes CASNTTGSNQPQHF.

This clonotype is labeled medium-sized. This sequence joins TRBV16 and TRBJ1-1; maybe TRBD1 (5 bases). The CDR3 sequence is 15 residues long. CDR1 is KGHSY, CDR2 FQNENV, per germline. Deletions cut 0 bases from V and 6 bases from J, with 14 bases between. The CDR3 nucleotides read TGTGCCAGCAGCCAATCGACAGCCGGCCTTGCTGAAGCTTTCTTT. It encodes CASSQSTAGLAEAFF.

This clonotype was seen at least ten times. In DNA form, the CDR3 reads TGTGCCAGCAGCGTAGTTTCGGGACTAGGAGGGAATGAGCAGTTCTTC. Translated, it gives CASSVVSGLGGNEQFF. The chain employs TRBV9 and TRBJ2-1; 8 bases match TRBD2. J gave up 7 bases and V 0 bases, and 9 bases lay outside the gene matches. The CDR3 has 16 amino acids. Germline V lookup: CDR1 SGDLS, CDR2 YYNGEE.

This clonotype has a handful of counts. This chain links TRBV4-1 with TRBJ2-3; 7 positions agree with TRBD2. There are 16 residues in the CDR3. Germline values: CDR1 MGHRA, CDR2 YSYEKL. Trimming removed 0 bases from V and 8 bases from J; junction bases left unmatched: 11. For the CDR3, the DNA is TGCGCCAGCAGCCAAGAGGGGGGGATGGCGGGGCTTACGCAGTATTTT. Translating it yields CASSQEGGMAGLTQYF.

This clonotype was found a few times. The DNA of the CDR3 is TGCAGTGCTAGAGATTTTCGGACGCATGAGACTGAAGCTTTCTTT. Amino acid sequence: CSARDFRTHETEAFF. V and J are TRBV20-1 and TRBJ1-1; D gene uncertain. The V gene's germline CDR1 is DFQATT and CDR2 SNEGSKA (reference sequence). CDR3 length equals 15 residues. V dropped 0 bases and J dropped 5 bases, with 16 bases sitting between them.

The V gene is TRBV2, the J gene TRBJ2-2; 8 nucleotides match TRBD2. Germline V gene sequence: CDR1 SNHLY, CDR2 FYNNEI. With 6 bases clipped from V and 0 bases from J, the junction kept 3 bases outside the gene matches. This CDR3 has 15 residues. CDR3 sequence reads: CASRKAGANTGELFF. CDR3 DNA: TGTGCCAGCAGAAAAGCGGGGGCGAACACCGGGGAGCTGTTTTTT.

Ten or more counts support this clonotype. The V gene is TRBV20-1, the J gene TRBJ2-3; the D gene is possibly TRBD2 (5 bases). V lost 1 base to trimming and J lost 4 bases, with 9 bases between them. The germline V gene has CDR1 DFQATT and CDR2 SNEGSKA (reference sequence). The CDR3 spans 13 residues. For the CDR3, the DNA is TGCAGTGCTAGAGCCTCTAGCCCAGATACGCAGTATTTT. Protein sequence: CSARASSPDTQYF.

The CDR3 DNA follows: TGTGCCAGCAGCGTAGAACAGAGCGATGAGCAGTTCTTC. Translating gives CASSVEQSDEQFF. The chain recombines TRBV9 with TRBJ2-1; D is unclear. Germline values: CDR1 SGDLS, CDR2 YYNGEE. The CDR3 sequence is 13 residues long. V dropped 0 bases and J dropped 8 bases, with 9 bases sitting between them.

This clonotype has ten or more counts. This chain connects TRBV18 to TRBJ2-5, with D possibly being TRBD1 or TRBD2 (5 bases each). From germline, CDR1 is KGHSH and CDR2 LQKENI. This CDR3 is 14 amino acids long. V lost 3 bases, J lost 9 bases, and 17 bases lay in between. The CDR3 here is CASSPGPVYGAQYF. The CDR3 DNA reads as TGTGCCAGCTCACCGGGACCTGTCTATGGGGCCCAGTACTTC.

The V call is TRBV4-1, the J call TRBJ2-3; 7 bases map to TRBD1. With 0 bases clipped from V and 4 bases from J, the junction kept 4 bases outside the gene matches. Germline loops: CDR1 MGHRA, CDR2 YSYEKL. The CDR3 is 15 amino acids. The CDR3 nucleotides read TGCGCCAGCAGCCAAGAGGAAACAGGGGCAGATACGCAGTATTTT. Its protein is CASSQEETGADTQYF.

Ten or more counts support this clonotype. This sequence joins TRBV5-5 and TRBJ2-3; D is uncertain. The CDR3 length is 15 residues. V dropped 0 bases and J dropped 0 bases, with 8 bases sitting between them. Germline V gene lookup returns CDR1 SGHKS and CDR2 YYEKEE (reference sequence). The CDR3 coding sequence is TGTGCCAGCAGCTTGGACTTCAGGAGCACAGATACGCAGTATTTT. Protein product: CASSLDFRSTDTQYF.

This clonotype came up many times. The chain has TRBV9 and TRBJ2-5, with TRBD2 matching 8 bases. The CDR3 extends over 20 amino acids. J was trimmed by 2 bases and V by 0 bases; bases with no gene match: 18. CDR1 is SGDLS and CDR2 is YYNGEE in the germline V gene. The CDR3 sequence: CASSVATAGASGTSQETQYF. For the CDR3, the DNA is TGTGCCAGCAGCGTAGCTACAGCGGGGGCTAGCGGCACCAGTCAAGAGACCCAGTACTTC.

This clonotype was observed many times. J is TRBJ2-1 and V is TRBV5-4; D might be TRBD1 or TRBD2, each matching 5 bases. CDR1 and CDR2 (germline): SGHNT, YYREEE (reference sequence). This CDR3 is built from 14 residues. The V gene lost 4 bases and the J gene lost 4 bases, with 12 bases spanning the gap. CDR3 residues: CASSTGDRYNEQFF. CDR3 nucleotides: TGTGCCAGCAGCACCGGGGACCGTTACAATGAGCAGTTCTTC.

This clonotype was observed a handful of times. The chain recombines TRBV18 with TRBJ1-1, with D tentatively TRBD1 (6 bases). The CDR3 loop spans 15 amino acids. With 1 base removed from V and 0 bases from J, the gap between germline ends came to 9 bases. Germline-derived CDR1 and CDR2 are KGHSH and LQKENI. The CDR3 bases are TGTGCCAGCTCACCACAAGGACAGATGAACACTGAAGCTTTCTTT. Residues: CASSPQGQMNTEAFF.